This TCR beta chain was recorded in a study of control samples from healthy donors and cancer patients. The assay was immunoSEQ multiplex PCR, and TCRdb's table has in-frame clones only and misses some. The sample has tens of thousands of clones, more than 70% seen once. This CDR3 is 15 amino acids long. V shed 0 bases, J shed 4 bases, and the junction held 4 bases outside the gene matches. Germline CDR1 ENHRY, CDR2 SYGVKD. The genes are TRBV10-3 and TRBJ2-5, with 8 nucleotides matching TRBD2. The sequenced sample consisted of PBMCs. The TCR originated in a man aged 35-49 years with colorectal cancer. Here the CDR3 DNA reads TGTGCCATCAGTGAGTCACAGCTAGCGGGAGAGACCCAGTACTTC. It translates to CAISESQLAGETQYF.